This is a list of T cell receptor beta chains from one sample in a study of cytomegalovirus exposure and HLA in healthy donors. TCRdb's copy holds only in-frame clones and misses some; the assay was immunoSEQ multiplex PCR. This table holds under 150,000 clones, approximately 72% found once. Sequencing was carried out using PBMCs. The receptor source for this set is a woman aged 45-60 years in good health and CMV-seropositive. CDR3s include the opening cysteine and the closing phenylalanine or tryptophan. A D gene is named only where the DNA matches it firmly. Only part of the rows carry a size: once, few, many, or a class if the clone is expanded.

v_gene: TRBV18; abundance: .; j_gene: TRBJ2-7; d_gene: TRBD1; CDR3nt: TGTGCCAGCTCGACGGGACAGGGGAACGAGCAGTGCTTC; CDR3aa: CASSTGQGNEQCF
v_gene: TRBV19; abundance: .; j_gene: TRBJ1-5; d_gene: .; CDR3nt: TGTGCCAGTAGTATCGAGGGAGTTTATAGCAATCAGCCCCAGCATTTT; CDR3aa: CASSIEGVYSNQPQHF
v_gene: TRBV29-1; abundance: .; j_gene: TRBJ2-7; d_gene: .; CDR3nt: TGCAGCGCCAGGGGGGATTACGAGCAGTACTTC; CDR3aa: CSARGDYEQYF
v_gene: TRBV6-5; abundance: .; j_gene: TRBJ1-1; d_gene: .; CDR3nt: TGTGCCAGCAGTTACTCGTGGTCAGGGAACACTGAAGCTTTCTTT; CDR3aa: CASSYSWSGNTEAFF
v_gene: TRBV4-3; abundance: .; j_gene: TRBJ2-7; d_gene: TRBD2; CDR3nt: TGCGCCAGCAGCCAGGTCCAGCGGGAGTCGGTATACGAGCAGTACTTC; CDR3aa: CASSQVQRESVYEQYF
v_gene: TRBV9; abundance: .; j_gene: TRBJ2-2; d_gene: .; CDR3nt: TGTGCCAGCAGCACAAACAGGGAGAGGAACACCGGGGAGCTGTTTTTT; CDR3aa: CASSTNRERNTGELFF
v_gene: TRBV5-4; abundance: few; j_gene: TRBJ2-7; d_gene: TRBD2; CDR3nt: TGTGCCAGCAGCCCTGTGGGGGGGGATAAATACGAGCAGTACTTC; CDR3aa: CASSPVGGDKYEQYF
v_gene: TRBV5-6; abundance: .; j_gene: TRBJ2-5; d_gene: .; CDR3nt: TGTGCCAGCAGCGGGTGGGCAGTCCAAGAGACCCAGTACTTC; CDR3aa: CASSGWAVQETQYF
v_gene: TRBV11-2; abundance: .; j_gene: TRBJ2-3; d_gene: .; CDR3nt: TGTGCCAGCAGCTTAGGGACTTACACAGATACGCAGTATTTT; CDR3aa: CASSLGTYTDTQYF
v_gene: TRBV27; abundance: .; j_gene: TRBJ1-6; d_gene: .; CDR3nt: TGTGCCAGCAGTTTAATTACAGGGAGAAATTCACCCCTCCACTTT; CDR3aa: CASSLITGRNSPLHF
v_gene: TRBV6-5; abundance: few; j_gene: TRBJ1-6; d_gene: .; CDR3nt: TGTGCCAGCAGCCTAACAGGGAAACCTAATTCACCCCTCCACTTT; CDR3aa: CASSLTGKPNSPLHF
v_gene: TRBV4-3; abundance: .; j_gene: TRBJ2-2; d_gene: TRBD2; CDR3nt: TGCGCCAGCAGCCAAGACGGAGGACTAGGGGCCGGGGAGCTGTTTTTT; CDR3aa: CASSQDGGLGAGELFF
v_gene: TRBV19; abundance: .; j_gene: TRBJ1-2; d_gene: TRBD1; CDR3nt: TGTGCCAGTAGTATCGACAGGGGGCCTTCTGGCTACACCTTC; CDR3aa: CASSIDRGPSGYTF
v_gene: TRBV7-2; abundance: .; j_gene: TRBJ2-7; d_gene: TRBD2; CDR3nt: TGTGCCAGCAGCTTAGGGCCGAGCGGGGTATCCTACGAGCAGTACTTC; CDR3aa: CASSLGPSGVSYEQYF
v_gene: TRBV6-1; abundance: few; j_gene: TRBJ2-1; d_gene: .; CDR3nt: TGTGCCAGCAGTGAGATATGGACAACATACAATGAGCAGTTCTTC; CDR3aa: CASSEIWTTYNEQFF
v_gene: TRBV9; abundance: once; j_gene: TRBJ2-5; d_gene: .; CDR3nt: TGTGCCAGCAGCGTAGGGCCGGGGTCGGGGTACGGAGAGACCCAGTACTTC; CDR3aa: CASSVGPGSGYGETQYF
v_gene: TRBV7-2; abundance: .; j_gene: TRBJ2-7; d_gene: .; CDR3nt: TGTGCCAGCAGCTTAGGGGGGGTCCGCTACGAGCAGTACTTC; CDR3aa: CASSLGGVRYEQYF
v_gene: TRBV18; abundance: .; j_gene: TRBJ2-3; d_gene: TRBD2; CDR3nt: TGTGCCAGCTCACCCCAAGGACTAGCGTTCAGCACAGATACGCAGTATTTT; CDR3aa: CASSPQGLAFSTDTQYF
v_gene: TRBV6-1; abundance: .; j_gene: TRBJ2-1; d_gene: TRBD1; CDR3nt: TGTGCCAGCGGCGGCTTCGGGACAGGGCACAATGAGCAGTTCTTC; CDR3aa: CASGGFGTGHNEQFF
v_gene: TRBV4-2; abundance: .; j_gene: TRBJ2-6; d_gene: TRBD2; CDR3nt: TGTGCCAGCAGCCAACTAGACGGGACTAGCCCTCGTGGGGCCAACGTCCTGACTTTC; CDR3aa: CASSQLDGTSPRGANVLTF
v_gene: TRBV19; abundance: .; j_gene: TRBJ2-6; d_gene: TRBD2; CDR3nt: TGTGCCAGTATTTCGGGGAGGGCTGGGGCCAACGTCCTGACTTTC; CDR3aa: CASISGRAGANVLTF
v_gene: TRBV11-3; abundance: once; j_gene: TRBJ1-3; d_gene: .; CDR3nt: TGTGCCAGCAGCTGGGCCAGTAGCTCTGGAAACACCATATATTTT; CDR3aa: CASSWASSSGNTIYF
v_gene: TRBV2; abundance: .; j_gene: TRBJ2-5; d_gene: .; CDR3nt: TGTGCCAGCAGTGAAGGTCCGGGGGGCCACCAAGAGACCCAGTACTTC; CDR3aa: CASSEGPGGHQETQYF
v_gene: TRBV5-8; abundance: .; j_gene: TRBJ1-1; d_gene: .; CDR3nt: TGTGCCAGCAGCTTCGGTCCTCTCACTGAAGCTTTCTTT; CDR3aa: CASSFGPLTEAFF
v_gene: TRBV9; abundance: .; j_gene: TRBJ2-3; d_gene: TRBD2; CDR3nt: TGTGCCAGCAGCGTAGGAGCGGGGGGTATGACAGATACGCAGTATTTT; CDR3aa: CASSVGAGGMTDTQYF
v_gene: TRBV7-2; abundance: .; j_gene: TRBJ2-7; d_gene: TRBD2; CDR3nt: TGTGCCAGCAGCCGAGCGGGGGTCAGTAAATCCTACGAGCAGTACTTC; CDR3aa: CASSRAGVSKSYEQYF
v_gene: TRBV7-8; abundance: .; j_gene: TRBJ2-2; d_gene: TRBD2; CDR3nt: TGTGCCAGCAGCACCCGACTAGCGGTGAACACCGGGGAGCTGTTTTTT; CDR3aa: CASSTRLAVNTGELFF
v_gene: TRBV5-8; abundance: .; j_gene: TRBJ2-1; d_gene: TRBD1; CDR3nt: TGTGCCAGCAGCTTGTACAGGGGGGACGAGCAGTTCTTC; CDR3aa: CASSLYRGDEQFF
v_gene: TRBV7-8; abundance: .; j_gene: TRBJ2-7; d_gene: TRBD1; CDR3nt: TGTGCCAGCAGCTTAGTGGGACAGGGTGGAGAGCAGTACTTC; CDR3aa: CASSLVGQGGEQYF
v_gene: TRBV6-4; abundance: .; j_gene: TRBJ2-1; d_gene: TRBD2; CDR3nt: TGTGCCAGCAGGGAGGGCTGGCGGGAGTACCACAATGAGCAGTTCTTC; CDR3aa: CASREGWREYHNEQFF
v_gene: TRBV13; abundance: once; j_gene: TRBJ1-1; d_gene: .; CDR3nt: TGTGCCAGCAGCTTCCTAAACACTGAAGCTTTCTTT; CDR3aa: CASSFLNTEAFF
v_gene: TRBV18; abundance: .; j_gene: TRBJ2-7; d_gene: .; CDR3nt: TGTGCCAGCTCACCTACAACGACAGATCGCTACGAGCAGTACTTC; CDR3aa: CASSPTTTDRYEQYF
v_gene: TRBV4-3; abundance: .; j_gene: TRBJ1-2; d_gene: TRBD1; CDR3nt: TGCGCCAGCAGCCAACAGACAGGGGGCACCTATGGCTACACCTTC; CDR3aa: CASSQQTGGTYGYTF
v_gene: TRBV5-5; abundance: .; j_gene: TRBJ1-1; d_gene: .; CDR3nt: TGTGCCAGCAGCTTCTCCGGGACTCAAGCTTTCTTT; CDR3aa: CASSFSGTQAFF
v_gene: TRBV7-2; abundance: .; j_gene: TRBJ2-7; d_gene: .; CDR3nt: TGTGCCAGCAGCTGGATTCCGGGAGCCTCATACGAGCAGTACTTC; CDR3aa: CASSWIPGASYEQYF